A single sample is the source of the 21 T cell receptor beta chains below, sequenced in a study of response to subunit inactivated influenza vaccine. In TCRdb, the RT-PCR reads were re-called with MiXCR into one record per CDR3 protein. The sample has 290,000 or so distinct CDR3 sequences, 20% to 25% seen once; the top ten hold 10%. The sample in question was PBMCs from blood, obtained about 20 months after vaccination. The source is a man in his fifties or sixties who received an inactivated influenza vaccine.

The V gene is TRBV10-3, the J gene TRBJ1-6; D not certain. The CDR3 loop spans 14 amino acids. Per the germline V gene, CDR1 is ENHRY and CDR2 is SYGVKD. Between the trimmed V and J ends, which lost 0 bases and 6 bases, there was a span of 6 bases. The CDR3 nucleotides are TGTGCCATCAGTGAGTCCGAACGTAATTCACCCCTCCACTTT. Translated: CAISESERNSPLHF.

CDR3 amino acids: CASSYNPSYEQYF. Written as DNA, the CDR3 is TGTGCCAGCAGTTACAACCCCTCCTACGAGCAGTACTTC. This chain connects TRBV6-2 or TRBV6-3 to TRBJ2-7; no firm D call. Trimming cost V 2 bases and J 0 bases, with 5 bases left between them. This CDR3 comprises 13 residues. Germline V gene sequence: CDR1 MNHEY, CDR2 SVGEGT.

This clonotype turned up a few times. The gene calls are TRBV24-1 and TRBJ2-2, with D unclear. Trimming stripped 0 bases from V and 2 bases from J, with 6 bases between. This CDR3 is 15 amino acids long. CDR1 and CDR2 from the germline V gene are KGHDR and SFDVKD. CDR3 nucleotide sequence: TGTGCCACCAGTGATTTGAATACCAACACCGGGGAGCTGTTTTTT. As protein: CATSDLNTNTGELFF.

The V gene is TRBV7-2, the J gene TRBJ2-1; 11 bases align to TRBD2. Germline values: CDR1 SGHTA, CDR2 FQGNSA. The CDR3 is 17 amino acids. V shed 4 bases and J 4 bases; nucleotides not matched to a gene: 9. The CDR3 loop reads CASSSLAGGLRYNEQFF. The CDR3 nucleotides are TGTGCCAGCAGCTCCCTAGCGGGAGGCCTCCGGTACAATGAGCAGTTCTTC.

The chain links TRBV10-2 to TRBJ2-3; 8 positions agree with TRBD2. The CDR3 is 15 amino acids. The trim removed 2 bases at V and 7 bases at J, leaving 8 bases unmatched. Germline CDR1 is WSHSY and CDR2 is SAAADI. This CDR3 reads CASSELRTSPNTQYF. The CDR3 nucleotides read TGCGCCAGCAGTGAGCTTAGGACTAGCCCAAATACGCAGTATTTT.

The chain combines TRBV3-1 with TRBJ1-1; 8 bases map to TRBD1. Germline V lookup: CDR1 LGHDT, CDR2 YNNKEL (reference sequence). The CDR3 covers 14 residues. V dropped 6 bases and J dropped 1; count of bases not matched to a gene: 4. The CDR3: CASRQTGANTEAFF. In DNA, the CDR3 is TGTGCCAGCAGGCAGACAGGGGCGAACACTGAAGCTTTCTTT.

This clonotype was found a few times. The chain recombines TRBV12-3 or TRBV12-4 with TRBJ2-1; 7 nucleotides line up with TRBD2. Germline trimming cut 2 bases from V and 4 bases from J; bases unmatched to any gene: 8. The CDR3 loop spans 16 amino acids. CDR3 loop: CASSLLAGVQYNEQFF. DNA for the CDR3: TGTGCCAGCAGTTTACTGGCGGGGGTTCAGTACAATGAGCAGTTCTTC.

The table lists this clonotype with a few counts. The chain links TRBV6-4 to TRBJ2-7; 8 bases are shared with TRBD2. Trimming took 5 bases from V and 7 from J; bases not matched to a gene: 25. Germline loops: CDR1 MRHNA, CDR2 SNTAGT. This CDR3 region has 19 residues. The CDR3 DNA reads TGTGCCAGCAGTAGATCTCCGGTCAGTAGCGGGAAAGGTGTGGGTGAGCAGTACTTC. Its protein is CASSRSPVSSGKGVGEQYF.

This chain joins TRBV10-3 and TRBJ1-1; maybe TRBD1 (6 bases). Germline V gene data show CDR1 as ENHRY and CDR2 as SYGVKD. V was trimmed by 5 bases and J by 4 bases, leaving 11 bases between them. CDR3 length: 13 amino acids. The CDR3 DNA reads TGTGCCATCAGTTTCGACAGGAGCACTGAAGCTTTCTTT. Translating gives CAISFDRSTEAFF.

CDR3 DNA sequence: TGTGCCATCAAAAGACAGGGGGCACCCCAAGAGACCCAGTACTTC. This codes for CAIKRQGAPQETQYF. The gene calls are TRBV10-3 and TRBJ2-5; TRBD1 matches 10 bases. Per germline, CDR1 ENHRY and CDR2 SYGVKD. CDR3 length: 15 residues. V lost 7 bases, J lost 1 base, and 6 bases stayed unmatched.

The sample holds a few counts of this clonotype. V and J are TRBV19 and TRBJ1-5; possibly TRBD1 for D (6 bases). V was pared by 6 bases and J by 0 bases, with 24 bases between. The CDR3 has 19 residues. The germline gives CDR1 LNHDA, CDR2 SQIVND (reference sequence). The CDR3 reads CASRESGDTRVYSNQPQHF. CDR3 coding DNA: TGTGCCAGTAGAGAGTCAGGGGACACAAGGGTGTATAGCAATCAGCCCCAGCATTTT.

The rearrangement joins TRBV12-3 or TRBV12-4 to TRBJ2-1; no clear D gene. The CDR3 covers 12 residues. V was pared by 6 bases and J by 10 bases, with 13 bases between. The CDR3, as DNA: TGTGCCAGCAGCCTGTCAAGCAGGGAGCAGTTCTTC. Translated, it gives CASSLSSREQFF.

The chain uses TRBV6-2 or TRBV6-3 and TRBJ2-5; TRBD1 matches at 10 bases. The ends lost 6 bases at V and 6 bases at J; junction bases unmatched: 10. Per the germline V gene, CDR1 is MNHEY and CDR2 is SVGEGT. The CDR3 has 15 residues. The CDR3 region is CASRPGQGQWKTQYF. DNA of the CDR3: TGTGCCAGCAGGCCGGGACAGGGGCAATGGAAGACCCAGTACTTC.

This clonotype was picked up a small number of times. The chain carries TRBV4-1 and TRBJ2-7; D is possibly TRBD2 (5 bases). V lost 4 bases, J lost 5 bases, and 15 bases lay in between. This CDR3 comprises 14 residues. The germline CDR1 and CDR2 sequences are MGHRA and YSYEKL. Written as DNA, the CDR3 is TGCGCCAGCAGCCCCTTAGAGGGAAGCAACGAGCAGTACTTC. Translated, it gives CASSPLEGSNEQYF.

This clonotype was recorded many times. Here the CDR3 reads CASSFSNSPLHF. CDR3 DNA sequence: TGTGCCAGCAGTTTCTCTAATTCACCCCTCCACTTT. This chain connects TRBV7-9 to TRBJ1-6; D gene uncertain. V gave up 6 bases and J gave up 6 bases, with 6 bases separating them. The CDR3 has 12 residues. In germline, CDR1 is SEHNR, CDR2 FQNEAQ (reference sequence).

The chain uses TRBV29-1 and TRBJ1-2, with 7 nucleotides matching TRBD1. The trim removed 4 bases at V and 2 bases at J, leaving 10 bases unmatched. Germline assignment: CDR1 SQVTM and CDR2 ANQGSEA. CDR3 size: 15 residues. For the CDR3, the DNA is TGCAGCGTTGCTCCCTCGGGACAGCCAAACTATGGCTACACCTTC. It translates to CSVAPSGQPNYGYTF.

A few counts support this clonotype. The chain couples TRBV6-2 or TRBV6-3 to TRBJ2-1; no reliable D call. The germline V gene encodes CDR1 MNHEY and CDR2 SVGEGT. CDR3 length: 12 residues. Deletions cut 6 bases from V and 16 bases from J, with 19 bases between. CDR3 protein: CASSSLLSDPFF. DNA of the CDR3: TGTGCCAGCAGCTCCCTACTCTCGGATCCCTTCTTC.

The V call is TRBV3-1, the J call TRBJ1-3; 7 positions agree with TRBD1. The CDR3 loop spans 20 amino acids. From germline, CDR1 is LGHDT and CDR2 YNNKEL (reference sequence). The V gene end was trimmed by 0 bases and the J gene end by 4 bases; junction bases not matched to a gene: 18. CDR3 residues: CASSQEGMDRPWSLGNTIYF. DNA of the CDR3: TGTGCCAGCAGCCAAGAAGGTATGGACAGGCCCTGGTCCCTAGGAAACACCATATATTTT.

The V gene is TRBV5-1, the J gene TRBJ1-5, with 8 bases aligning to TRBD1. The CDR3 runs 15 residues. Germline CDR1 reads SGHRS; CDR2 reads YFSETQ. Unmatched junction bases numbered 6, after V lost 0 bases and J lost 7 bases. The CDR3 DNA sequence: TGCGCCAGCAGCTTGGGGACAGGGTTCGGGCAGCCCCAGCATTTT. Translated: CASSLGTGFGQPQHF.

This clonotype was seen only a few times. This sequence joins TRBV15 and TRBJ2-1; a possible D gene is TRBD2 (5 bases). This CDR3 is 16 amino acids long. Trimming took off 4 bases at V and 4 bases at J, with 17 bases between the two ends. The V gene's germline CDR1 is LNHNV and CDR2 YYDKDF (reference sequence). The CDR3 loop is CATSKNRLAVYNEQFF. Written as DNA, the CDR3 is TGTGCCACCAGCAAGAATCGTCTAGCAGTTTACAATGAGCAGTTCTTC.

J is TRBJ1-5 and V is TRBV5-7, with TRBD1 matching 8 bases. TRBV5-7 carries the ORF label, with uncertain function. CDR3 size: 15 residues. Trimming cost V 4 bases and J 4 bases; bases outside gene matches: 7. The CDR3: CASSGGQGFNQPQHF. In nucleotides, the CDR3 is TGTGCCAGCAGCGGCGGACAGGGCTTTAATCAGCCCCAGCATTTT.